Listed below are T cell receptor beta chains from one sample, sequenced in a study of blood T cell repertoires in COVID-19. Measured with immunoSEQ multiplex PCR; TCRdb has only the in-frame clones, and not every one. This sample has about 220,000 clones, with around 82% found just once. Sequenced input: peripheral blood. The receptors come from a human donor in a cohort sampled during active COVID-19. CDR3s include the opening cysteine and the closing phenylalanine or tryptophan. Fields, in order: V gene, J gene, D gene, clone size, CDR3 protein, CDR3 DNA. The D gene is left open where the match is weak. Rows give clone size only sometimes, using once, few, many, or a class for an expanded clone.

TRBV5-1,TRBJ1-5,NA,NA,CASSLMGGNQPQHF,TGCGCCAGCAGCTTGATGGGGGGGAATCAGCCCCAGCATTTT
TRBV11-2,TRBJ2-1,TRBD2,NA,CASSLGPTSGSSYNEQFF,TGTGCCAGCAGCTTAGGGCCCACTAGCGGGAGCTCCTACAATGAGCAGTTCTTC
TRBV3-1/TRBV3-2,TRBJ1-6,TRBD1,NA,CASTGQGAHSPLHF,TGTGCCAGCACCGGACAGGGGGCACATTCACCCCTCCACTTT
TRBV4-2,TRBJ2-7,TRBD1,few,CASSQDENRGDYEQYF,TGTGCCAGCAGCCAAGATGAGAACAGGGGCGACTACGAGCAGTACTTC
TRBV11-3,TRBJ2-7,TRBD1,NA,CASSLDLGRTGARVCEQYF,TGTGCCAGCAGCTTAGACCTAGGTAGGACAGGGGCGCGGGTCTGCGAGCAGTACTTC
TRBV5-5,TRBJ2-3,TRBD2,NA,CASSSLLAGRYSSTDTQYF,TGTGCCAGCAGCTCCCTACTAGCGGGGAGATATTCTAGCACAGATACGCAGTATTTT
TRBV5-1,TRBJ1-2,NA,NA,CASSLDQDGYTF,TGCGCCAGCAGCTTGGATCAGGATGGCTACACCTTC
TRBV10-3,TRBJ2-1,TRBD1,once,CAIRTGMDNEQFF,TGTGCCATCAGGACAGGGATGGACAATGAGCAGTTCTTC
TRBV11-2,TRBJ1-2,NA,once,CASSPRVGRTRGYTF,TGTGCCAGCAGCCCCCGGGTGGGGAGGACTCGCGGCTACACCTTC
TRBV5-1,TRBJ1-5,TRBD1,NA,CASRPTGSGNQPQHF,TGCGCCAGCAGACCGACAGGGTCAGGCAATCAGCCCCAGCATTTT
TRBV12-3/TRBV12-4,TRBJ2-7,NA,NA,CASSLSQGEQYF,TGTGCCAGCAGTTTGTCTCAGGGCGAGCAGTACTTC
TRBV13,TRBJ1-6,TRBD1,NA,CASSRRRDSGLWALHF,TGTGCCAGCAGCCGCCGCCGGGACAGCGGCCTTTGGGCCCTCCACTTT
TRBV19,TRBJ2-5,NA,NA,CASSVAERGTQYF,TGTGCCAGTAGTGTCGCGGAGCGAGGGACCCAGTACTTC
TRBV19,TRBJ1-6,NA,NA,CASRGSGNSPLHF,TGTGCCAGTAGGGGTTCGGGGAATTCACCCCTCCACTTT
TRBV20-1,TRBJ2-3,NA,NA,CSASGFRGTSTDTQYF,TGCAGTGCTAGTGGATTTCGGGGGACTAGCACAGATACGCAGTATTTT